A single sample gave rise to the 10 T cell receptor beta chains below, sequenced in a study of T cells in Graves' hyperthyroidism and ophthalmopathy. Researchers took RNA transcripts and amplified the TCR beta CDR3 regions from them. The TCR CDR3 was amplified in a first-round RT-PCR using the HTBI primer set. TCRdb re-analysed the multiplex PCR reads in MiXCR, keeping a single row per CDR3 protein. Here the sample spans about 480,000 distinct CDR3 sequences, approximately 23% being singletons. Sequencing input: blood. Every receptor here comes from a woman between 65 and 79 years old with Graves' ophthalmopathy.

Worth noting for this clonotype: A single base separates this from a much larger clone, so it may be a read error. This chain links TRBV12-3 or TRBV12-4 with TRBJ2-3, with 8 bases lining up with TRBD1. The CDR3 has 14 amino acids. The V segment lost 6 bases and the J segment 2 bases; nucleotides outside the gene matches: 4. This CDR3 reads CASSYRGDTDTQYF. Here the CDR3 DNA reads TGTGCCAGCAGCTACAGGGGGGACACAGATACGCAGTATTTT.

The chain is built from TRBV15 and TRBJ2-1; 11 nucleotides align to TRBD2. Germline-derived CDR1 and CDR2 are LNHNV and YYDKDF (reference sequence). The CDR3 consists of 16 residues. Trimming at V came to 0 bases and at J to 5 bases, leaving 3 bases not matched to a gene. The CDR3 nucleotides read TGTGCCACCAGCAGAGAAATAGCGGGAGGGCACAATGAGCAGTTCTTC. Residues: CATSREIAGGHNEQFF.

This clonotype occurred many times. The chain recombines TRBV12-3 or TRBV12-4 with TRBJ1-5; TRBD1 aligns across 7 bases. The J segment lost 0 bases and the V segment lost 5 bases, leaving 16 bases of the junction unmatched. This CDR3 has 19 residues. CDR3 nucleotide sequence: TGTGCCAGCAGTCTCGGGACAGCCCTAATGTTTCATAGCAATCAGCCCCAGCATTTT. It yields the protein CASSLGTALMFHSNQPQHF.

This clonotype was picked up a small number of times. The J gene is TRBJ1-6, the V gene TRBV12-3 or TRBV12-4; D gene uncertain. V was clipped by 3 bases and J by 7 bases, with 13 bases between them. The CDR3 extends over 15 amino acids. CDR3: CASSLGRTSNSPLHF. For the CDR3, the DNA is TGTGCCAGCAGTTTGGGTAGGACGTCCAATTCACCCCTCCACTTT.

This clonotype was picked up many times. This chain connects TRBV6-1 to TRBJ2-3; D is perhaps TRBD1 or TRBD2 (5 bases each). Germline V gives CDR1 MNHNS, CDR2 SASEGT. Trimming removed 4 bases from V and 0 bases from J, with 11 bases in between. The CDR3 is 15 amino acids. The CDR3 reads CASSVGPPSTDTQYF. CDR3 nucleotide sequence: TGTGCCAGCAGTGTGGGACCGCCTAGCACAGATACGCAGTATTTT.

The V call is TRBV25-1, the J call TRBJ1-3; 7 bases match TRBD1. Per germline, CDR1 MGHDK and CDR2 SYGVNS. The CDR3 has 15 amino acids. The V segment lost 5 bases and the J segment 0 bases; nucleotides outside the gene matches: 4. DNA of the CDR3: TGTGCCAGCAGTCCGACAGGGACCTCTGGAAACACCATATATTTT. This encodes CASSPTGTSGNTIYF.

J is TRBJ2-3 and V is TRBV20-1; D may be TRBD2 (6 bases). The CDR3 consists of 17 residues. Trimming left V 4 bases short and J 0 bases short, with 20 bases between. CDR1 is DFQATT, CDR2 SNEGSKA, per germline (reference sequence). CDR3 nucleotide sequence: TGCAGTGCTAACTCCCATGGGGCGGGAAAAAGCACAGATACGCAGTATTTT. It encodes CSANSHGAGKSTDTQYF.

V usage is TRBV3-1 and J usage is TRBJ2-7; 10 nucleotides agree with TRBD2. Trimming took 7 bases from V and 9 from J; bases not matched to a gene: 12. The CDR3 is 14 amino acids. Germline-derived CDR1 and CDR2 are LGHDT and YNNKEL (reference sequence). The CDR3 sequence: CASTFRTSGLGQYF. The CDR3 nucleotides read TGTGCCAGCACCTTCCGGACTAGCGGTCTTGGGCAGTACTTC.

This chain connects TRBV25-1 to TRBJ2-3; 7 bases are shared with TRBD2. CDR3 length: 15 amino acids. The junction had 13 bases not matched to a gene; V was cut back by 8 bases and J by 5 bases. The germline CDR1 and CDR2 sequences are MGHDK and SYGVNS. The chain's CDR3 is CASGGRAGSGDTQYF. The DNA of the CDR3 is TGTGCCAGCGGTGGCCGAGCGGGAAGTGGAGATACGCAGTATTTT.

The V call is TRBV30, the J call TRBJ1-1; 9 nucleotides agree with TRBD1. With 2 bases clipped from V and 0 bases from J, the junction kept 4 bases outside the gene matches. The CDR3 extends over 15 amino acids. Per germline, CDR1 GTSNPN and CDR2 SVGIG (reference sequence). Here the CDR3 reads CAWSTGDRVNTEAFF. CDR3 coding DNA: TGTGCCTGGAGTACTGGGGACAGGGTGAACACTGAAGCTTTCTTT.